This record concerns one T cell receptor (beta chain) sequence. What antigen it recognizes has not been identified. The sample holds no much larger clone one base away, and base qualities are not on file. Spanning cysteine to phenylalanine, the CDR3 consists of 13 amino acids. The CDR3 DNA has 39 bases and is translated from base 1. The record originates from a study of blood T cell repertoires in COVID-19 (dated by TCRdb to the early 2020s). Regarding the complete study: Collaborator samples came from the United States, Italy and Spain and covered acute and convalescent phases of COVID-19. The prospective study material was composed of cDNA or gDNA derived from T cells, B-cell-depleted T cells, or PBMCs. Deeply sampled blood TCRbeta repertoires from subjects exposed to, actively infected with, or recovered from COVID-19 were included in the dataset. The repertoires were made available in a free public database intended to serve as a resource for research on the immune response to SARS-CoV-2. The samples were drawn from the first 160 participants of the ongoing ImmuneRACE study and from over a thousand subjects provided by 6 global collaborators. A de-identified subject ID, COVID-19 status, age in years and sex were almost always included in the sample metadata. Where HLA class I and class II types were available, the types were taken from metadata supplied by the sample provider, not from assay-based typing.

The immunoSEQ Assay, a bias-controlled multiplex PCR, was used to amplify TCRbeta CDR3 regions from genomic DNA. Per the source publication's procedure: Within the assay, amplification of reference gene primers was used to estimate how many nucleated cells each sample contained. To quantify the absolute abundance of each unique TCRbeta CDR3 rearrangement, sequence reads were collapsed and filtered. For each sample, productive Simpson clonality was calculated as the square root of Simpson's diversity index over productive rearrangements. Imported from immuneACCESS, the table was reduced by TCRdb to in-frame sequences with V and J called. These copies leave out some clones; in studies compared against another copy, an unresolved V gene accounts for under half, and the cause of the remainder is not known. For V, J and clone size, that table is used; D and trimming come from the DNA. The sample table shows 200,000 to 250,000 clones, and approximately 86% are seen once. About a tenth of the sample comes from the top ten.

Participants in the prospective study were enrolled through a virtual design, were aged about 18 to 100 years, and lived in roughly 24 United States geographic areas. To assign participants to cohorts, the prospective study relied on clinical history that participants themselves reported in a screening survey and a study questionnaire. Each participant in the prospective study had whole blood, serum and a nasopharyngeal or oropharyngeal swab collected by mobile phlebotomists. Additional blood draws and questionnaires over an approximately 2-month period could optionally be provided by prospective study participants. Before DNA extraction, blood samples from the prospective study were shipped at room temperature or frozen. The research as a whole found: The quantity of clinical and demographic metadata differed by source and by participant and was supplied without curation.

The TCR sequence derives from a young man with acute COVID-19. The V gene is TRBV21-1 and the J gene is TRBJ1-6; the table's D call of TRBD1 was not tested on the DNA. TRBV21-1 is a documented pseudogene. Sequencing input: PBMCs or T cells enriched from blood (not recorded which). CDR3 loop: CAKGDRRNSPLHF. The DNA sequence is given as TGTGCCAAGGGGGACAGGCGAAATTCACCCCTCCACTTT.